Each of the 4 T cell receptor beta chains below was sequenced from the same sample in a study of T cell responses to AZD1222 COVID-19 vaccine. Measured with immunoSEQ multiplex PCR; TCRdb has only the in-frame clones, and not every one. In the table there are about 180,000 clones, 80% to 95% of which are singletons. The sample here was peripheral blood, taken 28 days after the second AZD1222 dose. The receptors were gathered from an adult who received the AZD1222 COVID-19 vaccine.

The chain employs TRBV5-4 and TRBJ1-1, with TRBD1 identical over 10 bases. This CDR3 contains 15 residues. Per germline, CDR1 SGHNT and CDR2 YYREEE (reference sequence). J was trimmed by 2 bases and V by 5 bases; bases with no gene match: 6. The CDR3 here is CASSPRTGGNTEAFF. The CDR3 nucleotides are TGTGCCAGCAGTCCTCGGACAGGGGGTAACACTGAAGCTTTCTTT.

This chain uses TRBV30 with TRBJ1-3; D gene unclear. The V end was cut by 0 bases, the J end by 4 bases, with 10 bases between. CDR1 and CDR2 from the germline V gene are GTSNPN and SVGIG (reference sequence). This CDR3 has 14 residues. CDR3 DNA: TGTGCCTGGAGTGTAGTGGGTGGAGGAAACACCATATATTTT. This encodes CAWSVVGGGNTIYF.

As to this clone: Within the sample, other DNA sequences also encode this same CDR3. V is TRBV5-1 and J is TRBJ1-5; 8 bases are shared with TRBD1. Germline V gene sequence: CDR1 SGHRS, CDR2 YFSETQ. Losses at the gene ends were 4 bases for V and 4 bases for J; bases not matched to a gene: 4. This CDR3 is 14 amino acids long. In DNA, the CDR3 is TGCGCCAGCAGCCCGGGACAGGCAAATCAGCCCCAGCATTTT. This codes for CASSPGQANQPQHF.

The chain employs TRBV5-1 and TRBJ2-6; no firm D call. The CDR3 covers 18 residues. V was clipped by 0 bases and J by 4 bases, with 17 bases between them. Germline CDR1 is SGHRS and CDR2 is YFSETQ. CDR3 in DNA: TGCGCCAGCAGCTTGGCCTTCGATAGAAGGTCCGGGGCCAACGTCCTGACTTTC. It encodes CASSLAFDRRSGANVLTF.